The rows below give T cell receptor beta chains drawn from one sample of a study of T cell changes during pregnancy in multiple sclerosis. Produced via immunoSEQ multiplex PCR; TCRdb's table is partial and in-frame only. In the table there are under 50,000 clones, roughly 90% of which are singletons. Here the sequenced sample was peripheral blood, taken in the first trimester of pregnancy. The origin of the receptors is a female donor in good health, enrolled as a control in a pregnancy study. CDR3s include the opening cysteine and the closing phenylalanine or tryptophan. A D gene is named only where the DNA matches it firmly. Not every row has a clone size; where given, it reads once, few, many or a size class.

clone size: .; V gene: TRBV5-4; D gene: .; J gene: TRBJ2-3; CDR3 protein: CASSPGSGSTDTQYF; CDR3 DNA: TGTGCCAGCAGCCCTGGTAGCGGTAGCACAGATACGCAGTATTTT
clone size: .; V gene: TRBV28; D gene: .; J gene: TRBJ1-2; CDR3 protein: CASSLGQGSYGYTF; CDR3 DNA: TGTGCCAGCAGCTTAGGTCAGGGAAGCTATGGCTACACCTTC
clone size: .; V gene: TRBV6-1; D gene: TRBD1; J gene: TRBJ1-4; CDR3 protein: CASSTGQGNEKLFF; CDR3 DNA: TGTGCCAGCAGTACGGGACAGGGGAATGAAAAACTGTTTTTT
clone size: .; V gene: TRBV7-3; D gene: .; J gene: TRBJ2-7; CDR3 protein: CASSLSHGTYEQYF; CDR3 DNA: TGTGCCAGCAGCTTAAGCCACGGGACCTACGAGCAGTACTTC
clone size: .; V gene: TRBV28; D gene: .; J gene: TRBJ1-1; CDR3 protein: CASSLPRGSMNTEAFF; CDR3 DNA: TGTGCCAGCTCACTCCCCAGGGGCAGCATGAACACTGAAGCTTTCTTT
clone size: .; V gene: TRBV18; D gene: .; J gene: TRBJ2-3; CDR3 protein: CASFRGGDTQYF; CDR3 DNA: TGTGCCAGCTTCAGGGGTGGAGATACGCAGTATTTT
clone size: .; V gene: TRBV11-2; D gene: TRBD1; J gene: TRBJ1-1; CDR3 protein: CASSTRQGNTEAFF; CDR3 DNA: TGTGCCAGCAGCACGAGACAGGGGAACACTGAAGCTTTCTTT
clone size: .; V gene: TRBV7-3; D gene: TRBD1; J gene: TRBJ2-7; CDR3 protein: CASSLRTGPTYEQYF; CDR3 DNA: TGTGCCAGCAGCCTACGGACAGGACCGACCTACGAGCAGTACTTC
clone size: .; V gene: TRBV5-4; D gene: .; J gene: TRBJ1-4; CDR3 protein: CASSLEAGSSEKLFF; CDR3 DNA: TGTGCCAGCAGCTTGGAGGCAGGAAGTAGTGAAAAACTGTTTTTT
clone size: .; V gene: TRBV7-6; D gene: TRBD1; J gene: TRBJ2-2; CDR3 protein: CASSLAQGALVTGELFF; CDR3 DNA: TGTGCCAGCAGCTTAGCTCAGGGGGCGCTGGTCACCGGGGAGCTGTTTTTT
clone size: few; V gene: TRBV18; D gene: TRBD1; J gene: TRBJ1-2; CDR3 protein: CASSYLGQGNGYTF; CDR3 DNA: TGTGCCAGCTCATACCTGGGACAGGGAAATGGCTACACCTTC
clone size: .; V gene: TRBV5-1; D gene: TRBD2; J gene: TRBJ2-5; CDR3 protein: CASSPHVSGVETQYF; CDR3 DNA: TGCGCCAGCTCCCCCCACGTAAGCGGGGTAGAGACCCAGTACTTC
clone size: .; V gene: TRBV30; D gene: .; J gene: TRBJ1-4; CDR3 protein: CAWMRGNEKLFF; CDR3 DNA: TGTGCCTGGATGCGGGGAAATGAAAAACTGTTTTTT
clone size: .; V gene: TRBV28; D gene: .; J gene: TRBJ2-6; CDR3 protein: CASSLLFSGANVLTF; CDR3 DNA: TGTGCCAGCAGTTTACTCTTCTCTGGGGCCAACGTCCTGACTTTC
clone size: .; V gene: TRBV2; D gene: .; J gene: TRBJ2-1; CDR3 protein: CASEATREAGSEQFF; CDR3 DNA: TGTGCCAGCGAAGCGACCCGGGAAGCTGGGAGTGAGCAGTTCTTC
clone size: .; V gene: TRBV5-1; D gene: TRBD1; J gene: TRBJ2-7; CDR3 protein: CASSWGQGAPQQYF; CDR3 DNA: TGCGCCAGCAGCTGGGGACAGGGGGCGCCCCAGCAGTACTTC
clone size: .; V gene: TRBV19; D gene: .; J gene: TRBJ1-2; CDR3 protein: CASSMVQGDRVRGYTF; CDR3 DNA: TGTGCCAGTAGTATGGTACAGGGTGATAGAGTGAGGGGCTACACCTTC
clone size: .; V gene: TRBV25-1; D gene: TRBD1; J gene: TRBJ2-3; CDR3 protein: CASSERTGAGTDTQYF; CDR3 DNA: TGTGCCAGCAGTGAACGGACAGGGGCTGGGACAGATACGCAGTATTTT
clone size: .; V gene: TRBV5-1; D gene: .; J gene: TRBJ2-2; CDR3 protein: CASSRGTDTTGELFF; CDR3 DNA: TGCGCCAGCAGCCGGGGGACAGACACGACCGGGGAGCTGTTTTTT
clone size: .; V gene: TRBV27; D gene: TRBD1; J gene: TRBJ1-2; CDR3 protein: CASSQDRVSGYTF; CDR3 DNA: TGTGCCAGCAGTCAGGACAGGGTCTCTGGCTACACCTTC
clone size: .; V gene: TRBV5-1; D gene: TRBD1; J gene: TRBJ2-3; CDR3 protein: CASSWTGSDTQYF; CDR3 DNA: TGCGCCAGCAGCTGGACAGGATCCGATACGCAGTATTTT
clone size: .; V gene: TRBV6-1; D gene: .; J gene: TRBJ1-1; CDR3 protein: CASSDGQIVMNTEAFF; CDR3 DNA: TGTGCCAGCAGTGACGGACAGATTGTAATGAACACTGAAGCTTTCTTT
clone size: .; V gene: TRBV7-6; D gene: TRBD2; J gene: TRBJ2-1; CDR3 protein: CASSPPAEGGDEQFF; CDR3 DNA: TGTGCCAGCAGCCCCCCTGCGGAGGGAGGGGATGAGCAGTTCTTC
clone size: few; V gene: TRBV30; D gene: .; J gene: TRBJ1-1; CDR3 protein: CAWDQGLGSAEAFF; CDR3 DNA: TGTGCCTGGGACCAGGGGTTGGGGTCGGCAGAAGCTTTCTTT
clone size: .; V gene: TRBV4-3; D gene: TRBD2; J gene: TRBJ2-1; CDR3 protein: CASSQEGSGRLNEQFF; CDR3 DNA: TGCGCCAGCAGCCAAGAAGGTAGCGGGAGGCTCAATGAGCAGTTCTTC
clone size: .; V gene: TRBV7-2; D gene: TRBD2; J gene: TRBJ2-7; CDR3 protein: CASSRTSGSYEQYF; CDR3 DNA: TGTGCCAGCAGCAGGACTAGCGGGAGTTACGAGCAGTACTTC
clone size: .; V gene: TRBV29-1; D gene: TRBD1; J gene: TRBJ1-5; CDR3 protein: CSVGGQGNQPQHF; CDR3 DNA: TGCAGCGTTGGGGGACAGGGTAATCAGCCCCAGCATTTT
clone size: .; V gene: TRBV12-5; D gene: .; J gene: TRBJ2-5; CDR3 protein: CASGLRTGETQYF; CDR3 DNA: TGTGCTAGTGGTTTGCGAACCGGGGAGACCCAGTACTTC
clone size: few; V gene: TRBV4-2; D gene: .; J gene: TRBJ1-5; CDR3 protein: CASSQQQGLDQPQHF; CDR3 DNA: TGTGCCAGCAGCCAACAGCAGGGGTTGGATCAGCCCCAGCATTTT
clone size: .; V gene: TRBV19; D gene: .; J gene: TRBJ2-5; CDR3 protein: CASSISWTRREETQYF; CDR3 DNA: TGTGCCAGTAGTATATCCTGGACCCGAAGGGAGGAGACCCAGTACTTC
clone size: once; V gene: TRBV4-3; D gene: .; J gene: TRBJ2-7; CDR3 protein: CASSPILGDYEQYF; CDR3 DNA: TGCGCCAGCAGCCCGATCCTAGGGGACTACGAGCAGTACTTC
clone size: .; V gene: TRBV15; D gene: TRBD1; J gene: TRBJ1-1; CDR3 protein: CATRVGQVNTEAFF; CDR3 DNA: TGTGCCACCAGGGTCGGACAGGTGAACACTGAAGCTTTCTTT
clone size: .; V gene: TRBV2; D gene: TRBD2; J gene: TRBJ2-3; CDR3 protein: CASTYRLAGAGDTQYF; CDR3 DNA: TGTGCCAGCACCTATAGACTAGCGGGAGCGGGAGATACGCAGTATTTT
clone size: .; V gene: TRBV19; D gene: .; J gene: TRBJ1-1; CDR3 protein: CASSPPGWLFTEAFF; CDR3 DNA: TGTGCCAGTAGTCCTCCGGGGTGGCTTTTCACTGAAGCTTTCTTT
clone size: few; V gene: TRBV5-1; D gene: TRBD1; J gene: TRBJ1-2; CDR3 protein: CASSLTGDIYGYTF; CDR3 DNA: TGCGCCAGCAGCCTTACAGGGGACATCTATGGCTACACCTTC
clone size: few; V gene: TRBV5-1; D gene: TRBD2; J gene: TRBJ2-1; CDR3 protein: CASSPEGLAAYNEQFF; CDR3 DNA: TGCGCCAGCAGCCCGGAGGGACTAGCGGCCTACAATGAGCAGTTCTTC
clone size: .; V gene: TRBV7-9; D gene: .; J gene: TRBJ1-1; CDR3 protein: CASSTQTGNTEAFF; CDR3 DNA: TGTGCCAGCAGCACCCAGACAGGGAACACTGAAGCTTTCTTT
clone size: .; V gene: TRBV5-6; D gene: TRBD1; J gene: TRBJ1-2; CDR3 protein: CASILQGEVSNYGYTF; CDR3 DNA: TGTGCCAGCATCCTACAGGGGGAAGTGTCGAACTATGGCTACACCTTC
clone size: once; V gene: TRBV28; D gene: .; J gene: TRBJ1-2; CDR3 protein: CASSSLNNYGYTF; CDR3 DNA: TGTGCCAGCAGTTCCTTAAATAACTATGGCTACACCTTC